This T cell receptor (beta chain) was recovered during a study of blood T cell repertoires in COVID-19. The wider study: Material from acute and convalescent COVID-19 was sourced from the United States, Italy and Spain. PBMCs, B-cell-depleted T cells, or T cells were the source of the cDNA or gDNA that made up the material.

The CDR3 runs to 11 residues. CDR1 and CDR2 from the germline V gene are LNHDA and SQIVND (reference sequence). The V end lost 6 bases, the J end lost 5 bases, and 8 bases lay between the germline ends. Under the authors' procedure: Amplifying reference gene primers gave estimates of nucleated cell counts. This table comes from immunoSEQ multiplex PCR, and its TCRdb copy is limited to in-frame clones, with some not included. V, J and clone size derive from that table, while D and trimming were established from the DNA sequence. This sample has about 140,000 clones; approximately 84% occur once, and the top ten carry roughly 8%.

The sequenced material came from peripheral blood. The chain is built from TRBV19 and TRBJ2-7, with TRBD2 as a possible D gene (5 bases). This receptor was identified in a human donor in a cohort sampled during active COVID-19. In nucleotides, the CDR3 is TGTGCCAGTAGAAGAGGGAACGAGCAGTACTTC. Encoded protein: CASRRGNEQYF.